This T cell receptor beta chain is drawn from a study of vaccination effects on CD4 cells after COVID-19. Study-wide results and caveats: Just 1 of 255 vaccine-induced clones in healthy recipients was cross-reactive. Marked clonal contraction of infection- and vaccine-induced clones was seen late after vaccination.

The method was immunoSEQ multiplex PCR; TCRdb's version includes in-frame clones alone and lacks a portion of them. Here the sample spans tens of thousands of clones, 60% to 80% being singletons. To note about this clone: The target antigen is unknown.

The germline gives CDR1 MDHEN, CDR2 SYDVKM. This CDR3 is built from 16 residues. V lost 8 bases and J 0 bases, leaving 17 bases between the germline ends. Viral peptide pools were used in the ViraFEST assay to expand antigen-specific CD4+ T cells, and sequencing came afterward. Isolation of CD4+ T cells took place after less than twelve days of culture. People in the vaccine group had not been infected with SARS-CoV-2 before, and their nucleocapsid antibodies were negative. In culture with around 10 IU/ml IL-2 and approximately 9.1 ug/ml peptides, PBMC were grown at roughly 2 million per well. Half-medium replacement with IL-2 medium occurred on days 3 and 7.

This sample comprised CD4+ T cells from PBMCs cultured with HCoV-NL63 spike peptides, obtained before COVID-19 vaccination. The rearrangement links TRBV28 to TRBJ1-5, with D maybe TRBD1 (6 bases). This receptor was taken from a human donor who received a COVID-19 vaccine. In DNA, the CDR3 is TGTGCCAGCCTAAAGGTCCAGGGGCCTAGCAATCAGCCCCAGCATTTT. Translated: CASLKVQGPSNQPQHF.